There are a few counts of the clone carrying this T cell receptor (beta chain). This entry belongs to a study of blood T cell repertoires in COVID-19. In the study overall: Samples of COVID-19 (acute and convalescent) were obtained from the United States, Italy and Spain. Sources were T cells, B-cell-depleted T cells, or PBMCs; the material itself was cDNA or gDNA.

Those enrolled in Seattle joined during active infection and were followed longitudinally afterward. Original methodology: Using reference gene primer amplification, nucleated cell counts were estimated. Only in-frame clones appear in the TCRdb table, and some are missing; sequencing was by immunoSEQ multiplex PCR. The V and J calls and clone size were taken over from that table, and D and trimming were inferred from the DNA. The sample includes about 150,000 clones, about 85% of them seen just once. The CDR3 runs 15 residues. Germline V gene sequence: CDR1 SGHVS, CDR2 FNYEAQ. V dropped 1 base and J dropped 3 bases, with 13 bases sitting between them.

This TCR was sampled from a man aged 55 to 70 with COVID-19, enrolled during active disease. V and J are TRBV7-6 and TRBJ2-7; weak D call: TRBD2 (7 bases). Source material: peripheral blood. CDR3 residues: CASSLEPGGSYEQYF. The CDR3 DNA sequence: TGTGCCAGCAGCTTAGAACCGGGGGGCAGCTACGAGCAGTACTTC.